The next 32 T cell receptor beta chains were all read from a single sample in a study of identifying expanded T cells in peripheral blood. TCRdb's table, derived via immunoSEQ multiplex PCR, lists solely in-frame clones and lacks some. The table shows tens of thousands of clones, with more than 75% occurring only once. The sequenced sample consisted of blood. These TCRs come from a person aged 18 to 69 in good health.

The gene calls are TRBV11-2 and TRBJ2-2; 7 bases fit TRBD1. Germline-derived CDR1 and CDR2 are SGHAT and FQNNGV. The CDR3 runs 15 residues. Trimming at V came to 5 bases and at J to 1 base, leaving 4 bases not matched to a gene. CDR3 nucleotides: TGTGCCAGCAGCCCTCGGACAGGGAACACCGGGGAGCTGTTTTTT. This translates into CASSPRTGNTGELFF. The full variable domain, in which reference TRBV11-2 and TRBJ2-2 provide the parts outside the CDR3, is EAGVAQSPRYKIIEKRQSVAFWCNPISGHATLYWYQQILGQGPKLLIQFQNNGVVDDSQLPKDRFSAERLKGVDSTLKIQPAKLEDSAVYLCASSPRTGNTGELFFGEGSRLTVL.

This chain uses TRBV5-6 with TRBJ1-1, with a tentative D call TRBD1 (6 bases). This CDR3 region has 15 residues. Germline V gives CDR1 SGHDT, CDR2 YYEEEE. V lost 0 bases, J lost 1 base, and 10 bases lay in between. The CDR3 loop is CASSLDGTPNTEAFF. Written as DNA, the CDR3 is TGTGCCAGCAGCTTGGACGGGACACCGAACACTGAAGCTTTCTTT.

V gene TRBV4-2 combines with J gene TRBJ2-5; D is ambiguous. This CDR3 spans 14 amino acids. Trimming stripped 0 bases from V and 4 bases from J, with 9 bases between. CDR1 is LGHNA, CDR2 YNFKEQ, per germline. The CDR3 loop is CASSQEAHVETQYF. The CDR3 DNA reads TGTGCCAGCAGCCAAGAGGCCCACGTAGAGACCCAGTACTTC.

This rearrangement joins TRBV5-4 to TRBJ2-5, with D tentatively TRBD2 (6 bases). Germline lookup yields CDR1 SGHNT and CDR2 YYREEE (reference sequence). This CDR3 is built from 14 residues. V was pared by 5 bases and J by 4 bases, with 15 bases between. CDR3 sequence reads: CASRGPGLGETQYF. CDR3 nucleotides: TGTGCCAGCAGGGGCCCGGGACTCGGAGAGACCCAGTACTTC.

The rearrangement uses TRBV6-4 and TRBJ2-1; TRBD1 might be the D (6 bases). The CDR3 spans 14 residues. Germline values: CDR1 MRHNA, CDR2 SNTAGT. V was shortened by 0 bases and J by 9 bases, with 12 bases between the two germline ends. This CDR3 is CASSDSEEGGEQFF. CDR3 coding DNA: TGTGCCAGCAGTGACTCGGAGGAAGGGGGTGAGCAGTTCTTC.

V usage is TRBV11-3 and J usage is TRBJ2-7; 12 nucleotides match TRBD1. Per germline, CDR1 SGHNT and CDR2 YENEEA. The CDR3 length is 15 residues. Unmatched junction bases numbered 3, after V lost 1 base and J lost 5 bases. In DNA, the CDR3 is TGTGCCAGCAGCTTAGGAGGGACAGGGGGCCACGAGCAGTACTTC. Amino acid sequence: CASSLGGTGGHEQYF.

This chain links TRBV9 with TRBJ2-7, with 12 bases lining up with TRBD2. The germline V gene has CDR1 SGDLS and CDR2 YYNGEE. The CDR3 spans 15 residues. The V gene end was trimmed by 0 bases and the J gene end by 3 bases; junction bases not matched to a gene: 1. CDR3 nucleotide sequence: TGTGCCAGCAGCGTAGGGACTAGCGGGATCTACGAGCAGTACTTC. This gives the protein CASSVGTSGIYEQYF.

V and J are TRBV28 and TRBJ2-1, with 7 bases lining up with TRBD2. Germline CDR1 reads MDHEN; CDR2 reads SYDVKM. V lost 7 bases to trimming and J lost 2 bases; unmatched junction nucleotides: 8. This CDR3 contains 15 residues. Written as DNA, the CDR3 is TGTGCCAGCATCCACCGGGACTACCCCTACAATGAGCAGTTCTTC. Encoded protein: CASIHRDYPYNEQFF.

This clone has just a few counts. This chain links TRBV7-9 with TRBJ1-5; D not resolved. From germline, CDR1 is SEHNR and CDR2 FQNEAQ (reference sequence). Trimming shortened V by 1 base and J by 4 bases, and 14 bases separated the two germline ends. There are 16 residues in the CDR3. The CDR3 sequence: CASSLGAGRLNQPQHF. Written as DNA, the CDR3 is TGTGCCAGCAGCTTAGGGGCAGGCCGGTTGAATCAGCCCCAGCATTTT. Full variable domain (missing parts from reference TRBV7-9 and TRBJ1-5): DTGVSQNPRHKITKRGQNVTFRCDPISEHNRLYWYRQTLGQGPEFLTYFQNEAQLEKSRLLSDRFSAERPKGSFSTLEIQRTEQGDSAMYLCASSLGAGRLNQPQHFGDGTRLSIL.

The chain combines TRBV5-4 with TRBJ1-3; 7 positions match TRBD1. V shed 0 bases, J shed 4 bases, and the junction held 1 base outside the gene matches. Per the germline V gene, CDR1 is SGHNT and CDR2 is YYREEE (reference sequence). CDR3 size: 14 residues. The CDR3 coding sequence is TGTGCCAGCAGCTTGGACAGGGGCGGAAACACCATATATTTT. This gives the protein CASSLDRGGNTIYF.

The chain has TRBV6-1 and TRBJ2-1; TRBD1 matches at 9 bases. This CDR3 spans 15 amino acids. CDR1 and CDR2 (germline): MNHNS, SASEGT. The junction had 1 base not matched to a gene; V was cut back by 0 bases and J by 4 bases. CDR3: CASSEATGGYNEQFF. DNA of the CDR3: TGTGCCAGCAGTGAAGCGACAGGGGGGTACAATGAGCAGTTCTTC.

V gene TRBV4-1 combines with J gene TRBJ2-7; the D gene could be TRBD1 or TRBD2 (5 bases each). The CDR3 is 14 residues long. Germline V gives CDR1 MGHRA, CDR2 YSYEKL. With 8 bases removed from V and 3 bases from J, the gap between germline ends came to 17 bases. CDR3 residues: CASGRPGRGYEQYF. CDR3 coding DNA: TGCGCCAGCGGGCGGCCAGGGAGAGGCTACGAGCAGTACTTC.

The gene calls are TRBV5-1 and TRBJ2-7; D ambiguous. Germline V gives CDR1 SGHRS, CDR2 YFSETQ. The CDR3 extends over 15 amino acids. Trimming shortened V by 0 bases and J by 3 bases, and 13 bases separated the two germline ends. The CDR3 coding sequence is TGCGCCAGCAGCTTGGGACTTAGCCTATTCTACGAGCAGTACTTC. It is translated as CASSLGLSLFYEQYF.

The V call is TRBV6-4, the J call TRBJ2-5; 8 bases are shared with TRBD2. V lost 3 bases, J lost 5 bases, and 8 bases stayed unmatched. This CDR3 has 15 residues. Germline loops: CDR1 MRHNA, CDR2 SNTAGT. This CDR3 is CASSEERGGLETQYF. The CDR3 DNA reads as TGTGCCAGCAGTGAAGAACGGGGGGGCCTGGAGACCCAGTACTTC.

The gene calls are TRBV6-5 and TRBJ2-7; TRBD2 matches at 7 bases. Germline loops: CDR1 MNHEY, CDR2 SVGAGI. Trimming took 7 bases from V and 0 from J; bases not matched to a gene: 6. The CDR3 runs 14 residues. The CDR3 region is CASNSGGSSYEQYF. In DNA form, the CDR3 reads TGTGCCAGCAACTCTGGCGGGAGCTCCTACGAGCAGTACTTC.

This clone was seen a single time. This sequence joins TRBV6-6 and TRBJ1-1; D unresolved. CDR3 length: 13 residues. V lost 2 bases to trimming and J lost 3 bases, with 7 bases between them. Germline loops: CDR1 MNHNY, CDR2 SVGAGI (reference sequence). CDR3: CASSYTRDTEAFF. The CDR3 DNA reads TGTGCCAGCAGTTACACGAGAGACACTGAAGCTTTCTTT.

The chain links TRBV6-1 to TRBJ1-5; possible D gene TRBD1, 5 bases. CDR3 size: 13 residues. Trimming pared 10 bases from V and 6 bases from J, leaving 16 bases between. Germline V gene sequence: CDR1 MNHNS, CDR2 SASEGT. CDR3 region: CATYGRQGQPQHF. For the CDR3, the DNA is TGTGCCACCTATGGTCGGCAGGGTCAGCCCCAGCATTTT.

The V gene is TRBV27, the J gene TRBJ1-3; D is unresolved. Trimming removed 5 bases at V and 7 bases at J, with 15 bases between. Germline V gene sequence: CDR1 MNHEY, CDR2 SMNVEV (reference sequence). The CDR3 is made up of 14 amino acids. DNA of the CDR3: TGTGCCAGCAGTCCACGGGAATCGGGTAACACCATATATTTT. The encoded protein is CASSPRESGNTIYF.

The V gene is TRBV19, the J gene TRBJ2-1, with 8 bases matching TRBD2. CDR1 and CDR2 from the germline V gene are LNHDA and SQIVND (reference sequence). This CDR3 is 14 amino acids long. V trimming: 7 bases; J trimming: 9 bases; junction bases outside the gene matches: 11. In nucleotides, the CDR3 is TGTGCCAGTACAAAAGCGGGAGTTCGCACTGAGCAGTTCTTC. Its protein product is CASTKAGVRTEQFF.

The V gene is TRBV7-6, the J gene TRBJ2-7; 12 positions match TRBD2. J was trimmed by 3 bases and V by 4 bases; bases with no gene match: 13. The CDR3 consists of 18 residues. Germline V gives CDR1 SGHVS, CDR2 FNYEAQ. CDR3 in DNA: TGTGCCAGCAGCTCTACTACCCCTCTAGCGGGGGGGGTCTACGAGCAGTACTTC. Encoded protein: CASSSTTPLAGGVYEQYF.

This clone was detected only once. The rearrangement uses TRBV18 and TRBJ2-3, with D perhaps TRBD1 (5 bases). The CDR3 runs to 13 residues. The germline V and J ends were trimmed by 0 bases and 10 bases, with 11 bases remaining between them. Germline-derived CDR1 and CDR2 are KGHSH and LQKENI. The CDR3 nucleotides read TGTGCCAGCTCACCACCGGACACGTATCCGCAGTATTTT. It yields the protein CASSPPDTYPQYF.

V gene TRBV19 combines with J gene TRBJ2-5, with 7 bases matching TRBD1. Germline V gene data show CDR1 as LNHDA and CDR2 as SQIVND (reference sequence). The CDR3 is 15 amino acids. V shed 2 bases, J shed 2 bases, and the junction held 5 bases outside the gene matches. The CDR3 DNA reads TGTGCCAGTAGTATACATCGGACAGGACAAGAGACCCAGTACTTC. The encoded protein is CASSIHRTGQETQYF. The full variable domain, with the rest looked up from reference TRBV19 and TRBJ2-5, is DGGITQSPKYLFRKEGQNVTLSCEQNLNHDAMYWYRQDPGQGLRLIYYSQIVNDFQKGDIAEGYSVSREKKESFPLTVTSAQKNPTAFYLCASSIHRTGQETQYFGPGTRLLVL.

This CDR3 is CASSSDRGEYTEAFF. The DNA for the CDR3 is TGTGCCAGCAGTTCGGACAGGGGAGAGTACACTGAAGCTTTCTTT. The chain couples TRBV6-5 to TRBJ1-1, with 9 bases matching TRBD1. The V gene's germline CDR1 is MNHEY and CDR2 SVGAGI. The CDR3 runs 15 residues. V dropped 4 bases and J dropped 3; count of bases not matched to a gene: 6.

V and J are TRBV30 and TRBJ1-2, with 7 bases lining up with TRBD1. With V trimmed by 5 bases and J by 8 bases, 5 bases remained unmatched. The CDR3 extends over 11 amino acids. CDR1 and CDR2 (germline): GTSNPN, SVGIG (reference sequence). In DNA form, the CDR3 reads TGTGCCTGGGGGGACAGAAACGGCTACACCTTC. This gives the protein CAWGDRNGYTF.

This clone was seen once. The J gene is TRBJ2-3, the V gene TRBV6-1, with a tentative D call TRBD1 (6 bases). Per germline, CDR1 MNHNS and CDR2 SASEGT. This CDR3 spans 14 amino acids. Trimming took 9 bases from V and 0 from J, leaving 13 bases between them. CDR3 sequence reads: CASEQGVSTDTQYF. The CDR3 nucleotides read TGTGCCAGTGAACAGGGCGTTAGCACAGATACGCAGTATTTT.

V gene TRBV7-6 combines with J gene TRBJ1-4; 9 positions agree with TRBD1. CDR1 and CDR2 (germline): SGHVS, FNYEAQ. The CDR3 contains 15 residues. After removal of 6 bases from V and 6 bases from J, the junction contained 8 bases not matched to a gene. The CDR3 region is CASSPGQGLDEKLFF. CDR3 sequence (DNA): TGTGCCAGCAGTCCCGGACAGGGGCTGGATGAAAAACTGTTTTTT.

The chain has TRBV19 and TRBJ1-4; 10 bases agree with TRBD1. The CDR3 sequence is 14 residues long. Germline V gene data show CDR1 as LNHDA and CDR2 as SQIVND (reference sequence). V was clipped by 6 bases and J by 5 bases; unmatched bases: 3. CDR3 loop: CASSPGQGNEKLFF. In DNA form, the CDR3 reads TGTGCCAGTAGCCCGGGACAGGGGAATGAAAAACTGTTTTTT. Drawing the rest from reference TRBV19 and TRBJ1-4, the complete variable domain is DGGITQSPKYLFRKEGQNVTLSCEQNLNHDAMYWYRQDPGQGLRLIYYSQIVNDFQKGDIAEGYSVSREKKESFPLTVTSAQKNPTAFYLCASSPGQGNEKLFFGSGTQLSVL.

CDR3 in DNA: TGTGCCAGCAGCCAAGATAACGGGAGGGCCTCGAAAGATACGCAGTATTTT. It encodes CASSQDNGRASKDTQYF. J is TRBJ2-3 and V is TRBV4-2; TRBD2 aligns across 8 bases. Germline V gene data show CDR1 as LGHNA and CDR2 as YNFKEQ. The CDR3 covers 17 residues. With 0 bases clipped from V and 5 bases from J, the junction kept 10 bases outside the gene matches.

V gene TRBV19 combines with J gene TRBJ2-2; a weak D match, TRBD1 (6 bases). Germline V gene lookup returns CDR1 LNHDA and CDR2 SQIVND (reference sequence). There are 16 residues in the CDR3. Trimming cost V 1 base and J 2 bases, with 11 bases left between them. CDR3 coding DNA: TGTGCCAGTAGTATAGGGACAGCTCAAAACACCGGGGAGCTGTTTTTT. Translated: CASSIGTAQNTGELFF.

Notes on this clone: The sample holds other DNA sequences that translate to the same CDR3. This chain connects TRBV27 to TRBJ2-1; D remains ambiguous. The length of the CDR3 is 11 residues. V was cut by 3 bases and J by 7 bases, with 4 bases left in between. The germline V gene has CDR1 MNHEY and CDR2 SMNVEV (reference sequence). Here the CDR3 reads CASSFRNEQFF. CDR3 nucleotide sequence: TGTGCCAGCAGTTTTAGAAATGAGCAGTTCTTC.

The chain joins TRBV5-1 to TRBJ1-2, with TRBD1 matching 9 bases. The CDR3 length is 15 residues. Germline CDR1 SGHRS, CDR2 YFSETQ. V shed 0 bases and J 5 bases; nucleotides not matched to a gene: 5. The chain's CDR3 is CASSLDRGPGYGYTF. Written as DNA, the CDR3 is TGCGCCAGCAGCTTGGACAGGGGGCCAGGGTATGGCTACACCTTC.

This chain links TRBV4-1 with TRBJ1-5; D is unclear. The CDR3 totals 16 residues. V dropped 2 bases and J dropped 0 bases, with 11 bases sitting between them. Germline CDR1 is MGHRA and CDR2 is YSYEKL. The CDR3 here is CASSQFAGDSNQPQHF. CDR3 in DNA: TGCGCCAGCAGCCAATTTGCCGGGGATAGCAATCAGCCCCAGCATTTT.